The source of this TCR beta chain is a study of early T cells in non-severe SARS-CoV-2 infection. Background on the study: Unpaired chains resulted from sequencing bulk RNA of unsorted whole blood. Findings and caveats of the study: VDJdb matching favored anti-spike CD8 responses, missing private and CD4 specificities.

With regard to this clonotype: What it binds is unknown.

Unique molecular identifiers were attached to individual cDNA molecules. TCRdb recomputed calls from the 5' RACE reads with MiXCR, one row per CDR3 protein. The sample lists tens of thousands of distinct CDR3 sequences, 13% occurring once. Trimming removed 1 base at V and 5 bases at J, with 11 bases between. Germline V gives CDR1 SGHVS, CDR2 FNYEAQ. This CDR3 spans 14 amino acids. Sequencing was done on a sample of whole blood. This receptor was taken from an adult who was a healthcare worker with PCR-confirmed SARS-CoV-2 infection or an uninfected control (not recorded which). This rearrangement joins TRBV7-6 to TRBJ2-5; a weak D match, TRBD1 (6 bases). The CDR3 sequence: CASSLGGQTETQYF. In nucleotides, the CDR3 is TGTGCCAGCAGCTTAGGAGGACAGACGGAGACCCAGTACTTC.